Here is one T cell receptor beta chain with its context. The data derive from a study of blood T cell repertoires in COVID-19. For the study at large: Both acute and convalescent COVID-19 samples were obtained from the United States, Italy and Spain. The analysed material was cDNA or gDNA that came from T cells, B-cell-depleted T cells, or PBMCs.

Germline CDR1 reads DFQATT; CDR2 reads SNEGSKA (reference sequence). V was clipped by 6 bases and J by 5 bases, with 10 bases between them. This CDR3 spans 11 amino acids. In the original workflow: Quantification of nucleated cells was approximated via reference gene primer amplification. Method: immunoSEQ multiplex PCR; TCRdb's copy keeps in-frame clones and lacks some. D and trimming were read from the DNA, whereas the V and J calls and clone size are those reported in that table. Of a few hundred thousand clones listed, about 88% are singletons. The TCR was taken from a man between 60 and 75 years old with acute or convalescent COVID-19. The specimen was peripheral blood. The chain recombines TRBV20-1 with TRBJ2-5, with D possibly TRBD2 on 5 matching bases. CDR3 nucleotide sequence: TGCAGTGCCGGTAGGGAGGAGACCCAGTACTTC. Translating it yields CSAGREETQYF.